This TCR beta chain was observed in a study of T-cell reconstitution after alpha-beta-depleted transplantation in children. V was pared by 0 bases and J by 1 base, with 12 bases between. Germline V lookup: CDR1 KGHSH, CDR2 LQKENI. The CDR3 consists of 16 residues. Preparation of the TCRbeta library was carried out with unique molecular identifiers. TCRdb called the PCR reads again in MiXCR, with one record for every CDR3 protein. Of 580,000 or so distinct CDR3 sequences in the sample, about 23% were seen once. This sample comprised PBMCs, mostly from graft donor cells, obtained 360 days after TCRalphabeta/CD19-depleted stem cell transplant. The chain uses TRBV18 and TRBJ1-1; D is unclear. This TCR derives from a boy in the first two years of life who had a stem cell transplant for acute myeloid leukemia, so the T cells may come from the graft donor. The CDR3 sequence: CASSPPGPPGNTEAFF. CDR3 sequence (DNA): TGTGCCAGCTCACCACCCGGTCCACCGGGGAACACTGAAGCTTTCTTT.